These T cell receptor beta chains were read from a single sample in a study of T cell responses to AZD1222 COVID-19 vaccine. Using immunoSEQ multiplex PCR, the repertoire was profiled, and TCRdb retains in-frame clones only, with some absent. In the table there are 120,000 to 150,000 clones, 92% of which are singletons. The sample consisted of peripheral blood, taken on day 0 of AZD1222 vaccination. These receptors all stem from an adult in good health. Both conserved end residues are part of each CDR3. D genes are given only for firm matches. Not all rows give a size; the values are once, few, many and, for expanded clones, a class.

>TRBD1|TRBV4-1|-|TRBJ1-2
TGCGCCAGCAGCCAACTGAAGACAGGGACCTATGGCTACACCTTC
CASSQLKTGTYGYTF
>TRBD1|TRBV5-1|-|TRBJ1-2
TGCGCCAGCAGCTTAGCCACCGGGACAGACAGAGGCTACACCTTC
CASSLATGTDRGYTF
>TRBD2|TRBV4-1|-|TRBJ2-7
TGCGCCAGCAGCCACACTAGCGGGTTCTCCTACGAGCAGTACTTC
CASSHTSGFSYEQYF
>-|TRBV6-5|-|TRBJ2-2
TGTGCCCTCAGGGTGAACACCGGGGAGCTGTTTTTT
CALRVNTGELFF
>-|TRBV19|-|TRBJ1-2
TGTGCCAGTAGTGTAACCATTGGACTTGGGCTTGATGGCTACACCTTC
CASSVTIGLGLDGYTF
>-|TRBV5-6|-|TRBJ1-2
TGTGCCAGCAGTCACAGGGCCGATGGCTACACCTTC
CASSHRADGYTF
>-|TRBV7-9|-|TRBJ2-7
TGTGCCAGCAGCTTAGCGACTGAGCAGTACTTC
CASSLATEQYF
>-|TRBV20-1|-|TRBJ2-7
TGCAGTGTGCCGGTCAGTTACGAGCAGTACTTC
CSVPVSYEQYF
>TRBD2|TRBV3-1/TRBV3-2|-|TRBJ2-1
TGTGCCAGCCGCCTAGGGACTAGCGGGAGGGCATTTGAGCAGTTCTTC
CASRLGTSGRAFEQFF
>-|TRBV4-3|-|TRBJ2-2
TGCGCCAGCAGCCAATCGACAGCCACCGGGGAGCTGTTTTTT
CASSQSTATGELFF
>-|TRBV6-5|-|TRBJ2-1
TGTGCCAGCAGTCCCCAGGGGAGCTCCTACAATGAGCAGTTCTTC
CASSPQGSSYNEQFF
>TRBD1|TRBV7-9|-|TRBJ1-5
TGTGCCAGCAGCCCGACAGGGGTGGATATACAGCCCCAGCATTTT
CASSPTGVDIQPQHF
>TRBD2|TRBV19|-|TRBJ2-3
TGTGCCAGCGGATGGAAACCGGGACTAGTTTTCGGAGATACGCAGTATTTT
CASGWKPGLVFGDTQYF
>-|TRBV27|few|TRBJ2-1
TGTGCCAGCAGTTCCCCAGGGATTTCCTACAATGAGCAGTTCTTC
CASSSPGISYNEQFF
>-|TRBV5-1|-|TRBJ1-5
TGCGCCAGCAGCCCGGAACCACAGGGAAGCAATCAGCCCCAGCATTTT
CASSPEPQGSNQPQHF
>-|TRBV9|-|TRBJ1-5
TGTGCCAGCAGCGTAGGTTCACAAGTCTATCAGCCCCAGCATTTT
CASSVGSQVYQPQHF
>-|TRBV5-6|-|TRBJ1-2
TGTGCCAGCAGCCCGACACGTAACTATGGCTACACCTTC
CASSPTRNYGYTF
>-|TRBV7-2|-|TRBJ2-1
TGTGCCAGCAGCCCTGATCAACAGTACAATGAGCAGTTCTTC
CASSPDQQYNEQFF
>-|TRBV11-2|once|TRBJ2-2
TGTGCCAGCAGCGTCACTAGAGCCGGGGAGCTGTTTTTT
CASSVTRAGELFF
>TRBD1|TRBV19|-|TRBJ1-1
TGTGCCAGTAGTATTAGACAGGGTTTGAACACTGAAGCTTTCTTT
CASSIRQGLNTEAFF
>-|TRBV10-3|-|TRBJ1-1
TGTGCCACCTACGGCCCCCCCGCGGAGACTGAAGCTTTCTTT
CATYGPPAETEAFF
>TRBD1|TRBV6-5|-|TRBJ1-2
TGTGCCAGCAACGTACAGGGGTTGGATGGCTACACCTTC
CASNVQGLDGYTF
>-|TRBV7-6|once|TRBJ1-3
TGTGCCAGCAGCTTAGGGTACACCTCCTCTGGAAACACCATATATTTT
CASSLGYTSSGNTIYF
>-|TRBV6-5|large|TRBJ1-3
TGTGCCAGCAGTTACTCAGGGGACGACACCATATATTTT
CASSYSGDDTIYF
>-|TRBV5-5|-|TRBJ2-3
TGTGCCGCAGGGGGGATCGCGGGCCCAGATACGCAGTATTTT
CAAGGIAGPDTQYF
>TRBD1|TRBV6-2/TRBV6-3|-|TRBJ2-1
TGTGCCAGCAGCGGAGGACAGGAGTACAATGAGCAGTTCTTC
CASSGGQEYNEQFF
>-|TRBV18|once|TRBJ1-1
TGTGCCAGCTCATCCACCCCGGTAACTGAAGCTTTCTTT
CASSSTPVTEAFF
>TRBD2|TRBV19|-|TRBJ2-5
TGTGCCAGTAGTCTAGCGGAGGAGACCCAGTACTTC
CASSLAEETQYF
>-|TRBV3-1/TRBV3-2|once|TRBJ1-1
TGTGCCAGCAGCCAAACGGGAAAGGGCACTGAAGCTTTCTTT
CASSQTGKGTEAFF
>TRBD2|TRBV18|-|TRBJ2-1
TGTGCCAGCTCTCTTCAAACTAGCGGGAATACTGAGCAGTTCTTC
CASSLQTSGNTEQFF
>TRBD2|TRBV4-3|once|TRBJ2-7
TGCGCCAGCAGCCAAGACCCCCTAGCGGGAGCGGGGGAGCAGTACTTC
CASSQDPLAGAGEQYF
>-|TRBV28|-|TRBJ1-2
TGTGCCAGCCTACAGGGAGCAGACTATGGCTACACCTTC
CASLQGADYGYTF
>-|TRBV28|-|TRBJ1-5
TGTGCCACCTGGAGTAACAATCAGCCCCAGCATTTT
CATWSNNQPQHF
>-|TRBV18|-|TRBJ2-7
TGTGCCAGCTCACGTCCGGGTAGCGGTACCTACGAGCAGTACTTC
CASSRPGSGTYEQYF
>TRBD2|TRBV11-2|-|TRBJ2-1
TGTGCCAGCAGCCCCCCAGGTACCGGGAGGGCAAATGAGCAGTTCTTC
CASSPPGTGRANEQFF
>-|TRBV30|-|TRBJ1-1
TGTGCCTGGAGTGTATACAGCGGAACTGAAGCTTTCTTT
CAWSVYSGTEAFF
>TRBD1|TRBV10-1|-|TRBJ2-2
TGCGCCAGCAGTCACGGGACAGTCAACACCGGGGAGCTGTTTTTT
CASSHGTVNTGELFF
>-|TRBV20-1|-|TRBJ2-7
TGCAGTGCTAGTGACAGCACCTACGAGCAGTACTTC
CSASDSTYEQYF
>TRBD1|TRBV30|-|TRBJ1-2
TGTGCCTGGAGTCACGGGACAGCCGACTATGGCTACACCTTC
CAWSHGTADYGYTF
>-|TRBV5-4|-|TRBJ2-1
TGTGCCAGCAGCAAATCCGGGACTGATTACAATGAGCAGTTCTTC
CASSKSGTDYNEQFF
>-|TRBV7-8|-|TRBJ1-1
TGTGCCAGCAGCTCAAGGACGGGGGGAGGCACTGAAGCTTTCTTT
CASSSRTGGGTEAFF
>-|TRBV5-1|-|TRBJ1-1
TGCGCCAGCAGCTCGGAGAGTCCTGAAGCTTTCTTT
CASSSESPEAFF
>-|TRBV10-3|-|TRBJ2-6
TGTGCCATCAGTGAGGGTATGGCCTCTGGGGCCAACGTCCTGACTTTC
CAISEGMASGANVLTF
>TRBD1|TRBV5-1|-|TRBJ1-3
TGCGCCAGCAGGAGACAGGGGACTACTGGAAACACCATATATTTT
CASRRQGTTGNTIYF
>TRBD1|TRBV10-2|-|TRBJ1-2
TGCGCCAGCAGTGAGAACAGGGGGCGTGGTGGCTACACCTTC
CASSENRGRGGYTF
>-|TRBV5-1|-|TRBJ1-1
TGCGCCAGCAGCTTGGCAAGCTCGAACACTGAAGCTTTCTTT
CASSLASSNTEAFF
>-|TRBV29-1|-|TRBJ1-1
TGCAGCGCTGACTCACAGGGACGTGACACTGAAGCTTTCTTT
CSADSQGRDTEAFF
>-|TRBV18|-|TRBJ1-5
TGTGCCAGCTCACCGACAGGTGGGTTCTTGGGCAATCAGCCCCAGCATTTT
CASSPTGGFLGNQPQHF
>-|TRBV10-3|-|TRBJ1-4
TGTGCCATCAGTGAGTCGAGAGGCGATGAAAAACTGTTTTTT
CAISESRGDEKLFF
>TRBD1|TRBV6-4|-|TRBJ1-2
TGTGCCAGCAGTGACCCCAGGCAGGGGGTAGTCTATGGCTACACCTTC
CASSDPRQGVVYGYTF
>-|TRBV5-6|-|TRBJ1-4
TGTGCCAGCAGCTTTAGGCCAGGGGAAGAAAAACTGTTTTTT
CASSFRPGEEKLFF
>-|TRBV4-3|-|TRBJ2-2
TGCGCCAGCAGCCCCACGTGGGGCTCGAACACCGGGGAGCTGTTTTTT
CASSPTWGSNTGELFF
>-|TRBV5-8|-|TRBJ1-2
TGTGCCAGCAGATTCACAGGGAGAGGGTATGGCTACACCTTC
CASRFTGRGYGYTF
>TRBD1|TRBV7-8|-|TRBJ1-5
TGTGCCAGCAGGTCAAGGGGGCGCGGACAGCCCCAGCATTTT
CASRSRGRGQPQHF
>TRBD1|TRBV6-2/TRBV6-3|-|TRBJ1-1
TGTGCCAGCAGTTACTCGCGAGGGGGCGTGGACACTGAAGCTTTCTTT
CASSYSRGGVDTEAFF
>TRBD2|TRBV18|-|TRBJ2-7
TGTGCCAGCTCACCGCCTAGCGGGAGCCCCTACGAGCAGTACTTC
CASSPPSGSPYEQYF